This T cell receptor beta chain emerged from a study of blood T cells in healthy people across ages. General observations from the study: Percentage of naive T cells showed a strong correlation with TCR beta diversity.

The use of a sample-barcoded 5' primer and a J-beta primer mix characterized a second PCR of about 7 to 12 cycles. Each CDR3 protein gets one entry after TCRdb re-called the 5' RACE reads with MiXCR. The sample holds approximately 690,000 distinct CDR3 sequences, 58% seen once. With respect to this clonotype: Its antigen remains unknown.

Germline assignment: CDR1 DFQATT and CDR2 SNEGSKA (reference sequence). The CDR3 runs to 14 residues. V dropped 6 bases and J dropped 8 bases, with 22 bases sitting between them. The chain carries TRBV20-1 and TRBJ2-5, with unresolved D. The source is a man in his sixties in good health. The sequencing input was blood. The DNA of the CDR3 is TGCAGTGCGGAACAGCAACCCAACAAGAGTACCCAGTACTTC. Translation: CSAEQQPNKSTQYF.